One and the same sample provided the 8 T cell receptor beta chains below, sequenced in a study of blood T cell repertoires in COVID-19 (dated by TCRdb to about 2020). The library came from the immunoSEQ multiplex PCR assay. Here the immuneACCESS table is served through TCRdb, limited to in-frame sequences with V and J called. Missing clones are a known gap in these copies; in checked studies unresolved V genes cover under half, and the rest lacks a known reason. The sample profile shows about 120,000 clones; about 81% of them were found once. The ten largest clones capture about 4% of the sample. Sequencing input: peripheral blood. The receptors shown here come from a woman in her forties or fifties with acute or convalescent COVID-19.

The chain uses TRBV28 and TRBJ2-1; D is unresolved. Trimming shortened V by 6 bases and J by 9 bases, and 9 bases separated the two germline ends. Germline values: CDR1 MDHEN, CDR2 SYDVKM. The CDR3 is made up of 11 amino acids. The CDR3 region is CASSLFREQFF. The CDR3 DNA is TGTGCCAGCAGCCTCTTCCGTGAGCAGTTCTTC. Full variable domain (missing parts from reference TRBV28 and TRBJ2-1): DVKVTQSSRYLVKRTGEKVFLECVQDMDHENMFWYRQDPGLGLRLIYFSYDVKMKEKGDIPEGYSVSREKKERFSLILESASTNQTSMYLCASSLFREQFFGPGTRLTVL.

The chain employs TRBV5-4 and TRBJ1-2, with D maybe TRBD1 (6 bases). V lost 2 bases to trimming and J lost 3 bases, with 14 bases between them. CDR1 and CDR2 from the germline V gene are SGHNT and YYREEE (reference sequence). The length of the CDR3 is 15 residues. The CDR3 DNA reads TGTGCCAGCAGCTTTTCTGGACAGACTTACTATGGCTACACCTTC. Amino acid sequence: CASSFSGQTYYGYTF. Together with reference TRBV5-4 and TRBJ1-2, the CDR3 gives the full variable domain: ETGVTQSPTHLIKTRGQQVTLRCSSQSGHNTVSWYQQALGQGPQFIFQYYREEENGRGNFPPRFSGLQFPNYSSELNVNALELDDSALYLCASSFSGQTYYGYTFGSGTRLTVV.

V gene TRBV20-1 combines with J gene TRBJ2-3; D may be TRBD1 (6 bases). Germline-derived CDR1 and CDR2 are DFQATT and SNEGSKA (reference sequence). V lost 3 bases, J lost 0 bases, and 10 bases lay in between. This CDR3 spans 14 amino acids. CDR3 region: CSASQGSSTDTQYF. The CDR3, as DNA: TGCAGTGCTAGTCAGGGGTCCAGCACAGATACGCAGTATTTT.

This clone was recorded a few times. V and J are TRBV28 and TRBJ1-1; D is undetermined. The CDR3 covers 11 residues. The germline V and J ends were trimmed by 7 bases and 8 bases, with 11 bases remaining between them. Looked up from germline, CDR1 is MDHEN and CDR2 is SYDVKM. CDR3 sequence (DNA): TGTGCCAGCACGTCCCGGGAGGAAGCTTTCTTT. Protein sequence: CASTSREEAFF.

V and J are TRBV3-1 (or the pseudogene TRBV3-2) and TRBJ1-2, with D unclear. The CDR3 has 13 amino acids. V dropped 3 bases and J dropped 2 bases, with 7 bases sitting between them. Per the germline V gene, CDR1 is LGHDT and CDR2 is YNNKEL (reference sequence). In DNA form, the CDR3 reads TGTGCCAGCAGCCAGGGGAGGAACTATGGCTACACCTTC. This translates into CASSQGRNYGYTF.

In its sample, this clone was seen a few times. This chain links TRBV30 with TRBJ1-3; 7 nucleotides line up with TRBD1. Trimming took 5 bases from V and 2 from J; bases not matched to a gene: 6. From germline, CDR1 is GTSNPN and CDR2 SVGIG (reference sequence). The CDR3 contains 14 residues. The CDR3 DNA reads TGTGCCTGGGGTCGACAGGGCACTGGAAACACCATATATTTT. This translates into CAWGRQGTGNTIYF.

The chain has TRBV2 and TRBJ1-4; 8 bases fit TRBD1. CDR1 SNHLY and CDR2 FYNNEI come from the germline V gene. J was trimmed by 7 bases and V by 5 bases; bases with no gene match: 21. This CDR3 region has 19 residues. The CDR3 DNA is TGTGCCAGCAGTCCTCTTCCGGGACAGGATTTTTTAGGAGGTGAAAAACTGTTTTTT. Translation gives CASSPLPGQDFLGGEKLFF.

This chain links TRBV20-1 with TRBJ1-6; D gene uncertain. The CDR3 is 14 amino acids. From germline, CDR1 is DFQATT and CDR2 SNEGSKA (reference sequence). Trimming cost V 3 bases and J 0 bases, with 6 bases left between them. CDR3 in amino acids: CSASILSYNSPLHF. CDR3 DNA: TGCAGTGCTAGTATCCTCTCCTATAATTCACCCCTCCACTTT.